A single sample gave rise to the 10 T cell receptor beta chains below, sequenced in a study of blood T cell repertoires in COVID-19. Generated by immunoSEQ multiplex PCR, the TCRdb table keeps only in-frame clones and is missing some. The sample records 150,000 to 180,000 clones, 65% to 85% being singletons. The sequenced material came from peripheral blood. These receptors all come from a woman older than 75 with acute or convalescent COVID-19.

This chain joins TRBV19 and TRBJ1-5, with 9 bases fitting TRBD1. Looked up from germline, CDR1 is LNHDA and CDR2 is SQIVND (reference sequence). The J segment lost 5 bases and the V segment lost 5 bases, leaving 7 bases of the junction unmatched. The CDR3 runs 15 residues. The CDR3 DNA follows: TGTGCCAGTAGTGCCGGACAGGGGTGGGATCAGCCCCAGCATTTT. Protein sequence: CASSAGQGWDQPQHF.

Here the CDR3 reads CASSRGAGNTEAFF. The CDR3 DNA is TGTGCCAGCTCACGTGGTGCAGGGAACACTGAAGCTTTCTTT. V gene TRBV18 combines with J gene TRBJ1-1; D is unclear. V lost 4 bases to trimming and J lost 1 base, with 10 bases between them. The length of the CDR3 is 14 residues. CDR1 KGHSH and CDR2 LQKENI come from the germline V gene.

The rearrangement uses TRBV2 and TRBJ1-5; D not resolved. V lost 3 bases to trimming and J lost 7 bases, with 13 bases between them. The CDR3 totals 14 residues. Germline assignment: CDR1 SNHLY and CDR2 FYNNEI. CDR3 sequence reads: CASSERSVVQPQHF. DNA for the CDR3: TGTGCCAGCAGTGAGAGGTCTGTGGTCCAGCCCCAGCATTTT.

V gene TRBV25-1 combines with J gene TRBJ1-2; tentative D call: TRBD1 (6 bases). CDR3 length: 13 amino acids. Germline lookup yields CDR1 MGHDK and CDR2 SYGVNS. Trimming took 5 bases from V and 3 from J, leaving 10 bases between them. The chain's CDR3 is CASSQQGYYGYTF. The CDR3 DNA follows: TGTGCCAGCAGTCAACAGGGATACTATGGCTACACCTTC.

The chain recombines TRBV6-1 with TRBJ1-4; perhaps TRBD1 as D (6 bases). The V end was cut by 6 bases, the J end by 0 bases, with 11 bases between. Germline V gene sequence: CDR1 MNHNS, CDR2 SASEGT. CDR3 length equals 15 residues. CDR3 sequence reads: CASRGTPATNEKLFF. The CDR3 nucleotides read TGTGCCAGCAGGGGGACACCTGCAACTAATGAAAAACTGTTTTTT.

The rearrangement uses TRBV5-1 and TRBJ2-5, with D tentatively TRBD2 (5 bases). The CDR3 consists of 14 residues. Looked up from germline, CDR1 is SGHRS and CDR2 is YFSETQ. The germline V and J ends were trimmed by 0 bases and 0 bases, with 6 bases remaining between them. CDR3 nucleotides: TGCGCCAGCAGCTTGGGAGGGTACCAAGAGACCCAGTACTTC. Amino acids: CASSLGGYQETQYF. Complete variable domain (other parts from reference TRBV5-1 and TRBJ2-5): KAGVTQTPRYLIKTRGQQVTLSCSPISGHRSVSWYQQTPGQGLQFLFEYFSETQRNKGNFPGRFSGRQFSNSRSEMNVSTLELGDSALYLCASSLGGYQETQYFGPGTRLLVL.

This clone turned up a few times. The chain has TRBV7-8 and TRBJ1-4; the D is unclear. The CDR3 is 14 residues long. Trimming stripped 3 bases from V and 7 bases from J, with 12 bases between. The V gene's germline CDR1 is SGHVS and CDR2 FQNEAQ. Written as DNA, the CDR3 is TGTGCCAGCAGCTTTGGCGGATTTAGTGAAAAACTGTTTTTT. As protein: CASSFGGFSEKLFF. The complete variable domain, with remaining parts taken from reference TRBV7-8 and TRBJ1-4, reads GAGVSQSPRYKVAKRGQDVALRCDPISGHVSLFWYQQALGQGPEFLTYFQNEAQLDKSGLPSDRFFAERPEGSVSTLKIQRTQQEDSAVYLCASSFGGFSEKLFFGSGTQLSVL.

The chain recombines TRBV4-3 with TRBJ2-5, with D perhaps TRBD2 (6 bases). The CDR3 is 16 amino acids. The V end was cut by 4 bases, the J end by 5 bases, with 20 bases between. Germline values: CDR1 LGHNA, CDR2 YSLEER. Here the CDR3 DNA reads TGCGCCAGCAGCCCTACCGGCGGCGGGGCTGGGGAGACCCAGTACTTC. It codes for CASSPTGGGAGETQYF.

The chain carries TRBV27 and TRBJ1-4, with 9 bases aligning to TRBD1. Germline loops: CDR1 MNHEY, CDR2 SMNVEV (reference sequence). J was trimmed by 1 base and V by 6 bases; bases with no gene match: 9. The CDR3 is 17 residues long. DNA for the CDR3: TGTGCCAGCAGCTTTAAAACAGGGGGCGTAACTAATGAAAAACTGTTTTTT. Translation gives CASSFKTGGVTNEKLFF.

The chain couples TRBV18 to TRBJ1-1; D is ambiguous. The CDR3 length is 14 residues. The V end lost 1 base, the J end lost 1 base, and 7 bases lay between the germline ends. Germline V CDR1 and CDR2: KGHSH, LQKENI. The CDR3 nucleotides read TGTGCCAGCTCACCACGAACAGCGAACACTGAAGCTTTCTTT. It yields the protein CASSPRTANTEAFF.